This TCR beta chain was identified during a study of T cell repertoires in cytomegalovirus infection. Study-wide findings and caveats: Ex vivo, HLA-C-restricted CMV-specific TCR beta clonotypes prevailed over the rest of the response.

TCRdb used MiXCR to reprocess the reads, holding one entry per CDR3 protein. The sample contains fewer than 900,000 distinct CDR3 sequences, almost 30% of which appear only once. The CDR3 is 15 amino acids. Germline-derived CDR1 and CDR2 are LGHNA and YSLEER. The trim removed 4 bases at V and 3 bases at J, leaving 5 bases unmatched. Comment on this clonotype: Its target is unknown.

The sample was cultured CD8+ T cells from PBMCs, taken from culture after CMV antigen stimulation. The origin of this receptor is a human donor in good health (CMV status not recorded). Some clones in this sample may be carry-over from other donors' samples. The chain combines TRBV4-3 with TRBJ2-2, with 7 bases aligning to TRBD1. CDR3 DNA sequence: TGCGCCAGCAGCCTCATCACAGGGGACACCGGGGAGCTGTTTTTT. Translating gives CASSLITGDTGELFF.